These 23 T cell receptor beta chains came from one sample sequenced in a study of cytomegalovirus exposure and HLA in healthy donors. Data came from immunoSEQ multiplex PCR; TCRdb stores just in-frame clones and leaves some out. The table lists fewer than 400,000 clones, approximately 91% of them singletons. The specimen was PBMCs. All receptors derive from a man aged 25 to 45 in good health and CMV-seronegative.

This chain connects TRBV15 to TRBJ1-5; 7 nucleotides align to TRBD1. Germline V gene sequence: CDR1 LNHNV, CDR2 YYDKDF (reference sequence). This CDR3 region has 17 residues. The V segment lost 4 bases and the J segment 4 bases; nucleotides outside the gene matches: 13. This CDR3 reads CATSKTNSDRVNQPQHF. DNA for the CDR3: TGTGCCACCAGCAAAACCAACTCCGACAGGGTGAATCAGCCCCAGCATTTT.

The CDR3 DNA follows: TGTGCCAGCTCACTGGACATCTCTGGAAACACCATATATTTT. This gives the protein CASSLDISGNTIYF. The rearrangement uses TRBV18 and TRBJ1-3; TRBD1 might be the D (5 bases). The CDR3 loop spans 14 amino acids. The germline gives CDR1 KGHSH, CDR2 LQKENI. V dropped 4 bases and J dropped 0 bases, with 7 bases sitting between them.

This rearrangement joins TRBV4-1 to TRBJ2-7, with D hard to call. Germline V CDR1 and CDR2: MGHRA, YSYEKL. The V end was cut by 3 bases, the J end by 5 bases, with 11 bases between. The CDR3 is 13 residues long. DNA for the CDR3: TGCGCCAGCAGCCAGGAAACAGTGGACGAGCAGTACTTC. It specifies CASSQETVDEQYF.

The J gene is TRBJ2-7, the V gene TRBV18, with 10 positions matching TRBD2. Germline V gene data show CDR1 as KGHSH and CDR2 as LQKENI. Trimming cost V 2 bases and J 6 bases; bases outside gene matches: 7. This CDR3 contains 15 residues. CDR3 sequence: CASSPVLAGVFEQYF. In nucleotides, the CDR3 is TGTGCCAGCTCACCAGTTCTAGCGGGGGTCTTCGAGCAGTACTTC. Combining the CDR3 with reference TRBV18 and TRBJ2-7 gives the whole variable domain NAGVMQNPRHLVRRRGQEARLRCSPMKGHSHVYWYRQLPEEGLKFMVYLQKENIIDESGMPKERFSAEFPKEGPSILRIQQVVRGDSAAYFCASSPVLAGVFEQYFGPGTRLTVT.

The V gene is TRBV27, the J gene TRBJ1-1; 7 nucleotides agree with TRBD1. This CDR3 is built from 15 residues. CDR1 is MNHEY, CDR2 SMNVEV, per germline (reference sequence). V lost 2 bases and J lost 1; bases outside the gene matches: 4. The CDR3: CASSLMGQTNTEAFF. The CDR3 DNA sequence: TGTGCCAGCAGTTTAATGGGACAGACGAACACTGAAGCTTTCTTT.

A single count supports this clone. CDR3 DNA: TGTGCCAGCAGCGGGTCCCCGGGGGGGGAAAAACTGTTTTTT. The encoded protein is CASSGSPGGEKLFF. This chain links TRBV7-9 with TRBJ1-4, with D possibly being TRBD1 (5 bases). Deletions cut 5 bases from V and 8 bases from J, with 15 bases between. The germline V gene has CDR1 SEHNR and CDR2 FQNEAQ (reference sequence). The CDR3 totals 14 residues.

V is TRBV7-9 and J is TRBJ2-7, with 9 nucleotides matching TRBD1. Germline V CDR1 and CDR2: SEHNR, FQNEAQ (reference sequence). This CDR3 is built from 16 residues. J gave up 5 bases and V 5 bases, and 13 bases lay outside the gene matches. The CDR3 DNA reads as TGTGCCAGCAGCCCCAAAACCGGGACAGGGACGGACGAGCAGTACTTC. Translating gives CASSPKTGTGTDEQYF.

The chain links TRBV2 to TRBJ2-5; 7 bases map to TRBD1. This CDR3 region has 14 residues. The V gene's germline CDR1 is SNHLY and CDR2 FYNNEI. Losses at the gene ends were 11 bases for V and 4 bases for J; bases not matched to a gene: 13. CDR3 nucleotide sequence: TGTGCCGCCAGGCCCTCGACAGGGAGAGAGACCCAGTACTTC. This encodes CAARPSTGRETQYF.

The DNA of the CDR3 is TGTGCCAGCAGTTATCAATGGCAGGGAACAGATACGCAGTATTTT. It encodes CASSYQWQGTDTQYF. The chain uses TRBV6-5 and TRBJ2-3, with a tentative D call TRBD1 (5 bases). CDR3 size: 15 residues. The V end was cut by 3 bases, the J end by 3 bases, with 13 bases between. The V gene's germline CDR1 is MNHEY and CDR2 SVGAGI.

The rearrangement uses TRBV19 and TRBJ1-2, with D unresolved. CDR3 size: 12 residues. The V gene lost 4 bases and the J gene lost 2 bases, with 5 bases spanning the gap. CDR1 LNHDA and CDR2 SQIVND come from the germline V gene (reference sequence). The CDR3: CASSRQNYGYTF. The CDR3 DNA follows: TGTGCCAGTAGTAGACAAAACTATGGCTACACCTTC.

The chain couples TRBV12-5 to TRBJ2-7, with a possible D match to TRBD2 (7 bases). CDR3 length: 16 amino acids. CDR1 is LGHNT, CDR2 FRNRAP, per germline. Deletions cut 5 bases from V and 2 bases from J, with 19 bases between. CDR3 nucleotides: TGTGCTAGTGGTCCTTCGGGGGCGGGGGACCCCTACGAGCAGTACTTC. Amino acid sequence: CASGPSGAGDPYEQYF.

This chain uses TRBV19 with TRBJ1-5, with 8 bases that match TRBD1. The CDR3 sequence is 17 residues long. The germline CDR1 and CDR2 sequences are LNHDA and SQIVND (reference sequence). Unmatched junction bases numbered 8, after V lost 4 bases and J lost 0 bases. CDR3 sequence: CASSTPRQGSSNQPQHF. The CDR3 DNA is TGTGCCAGTAGTACGCCCCGACAGGGGTCTAGCAATCAGCCCCAGCATTTT.

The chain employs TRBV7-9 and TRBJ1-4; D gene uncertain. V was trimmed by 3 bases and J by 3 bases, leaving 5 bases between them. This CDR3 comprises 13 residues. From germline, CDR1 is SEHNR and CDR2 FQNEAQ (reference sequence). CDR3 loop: CASSFGSNEKLFF. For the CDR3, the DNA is TGTGCCAGCAGCTTCGGGTCTAATGAAAAACTGTTTTTT.

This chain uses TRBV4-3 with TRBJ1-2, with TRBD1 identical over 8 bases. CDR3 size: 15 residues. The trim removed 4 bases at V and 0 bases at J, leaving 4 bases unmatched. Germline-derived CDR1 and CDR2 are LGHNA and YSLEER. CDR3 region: CASSPYRGANYGYTF. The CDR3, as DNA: TGCGCCAGCAGCCCGTACAGGGGGGCTAACTATGGCTACACCTTC.

DNA for the CDR3: TGTGCCAGCAGCCCGCGACTAGCGGCCACCCAAGAGACCCAGTACTTC. It translates to CASSPRLAATQETQYF. The chain carries TRBV27 and TRBJ2-5; 9 bases match TRBD2. V shed 6 bases and J 1 base; nucleotides not matched to a gene: 9. Germline CDR1 MNHEY, CDR2 SMNVEV (reference sequence). The CDR3 is 16 residues long.

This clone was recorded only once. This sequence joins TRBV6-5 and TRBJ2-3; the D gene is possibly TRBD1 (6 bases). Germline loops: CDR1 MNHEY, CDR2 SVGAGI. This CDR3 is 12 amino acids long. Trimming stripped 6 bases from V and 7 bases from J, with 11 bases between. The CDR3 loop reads CASRDSRNTQYF. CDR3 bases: TGTGCCAGCAGGGACAGCCGGAATACGCAGTATTTT.

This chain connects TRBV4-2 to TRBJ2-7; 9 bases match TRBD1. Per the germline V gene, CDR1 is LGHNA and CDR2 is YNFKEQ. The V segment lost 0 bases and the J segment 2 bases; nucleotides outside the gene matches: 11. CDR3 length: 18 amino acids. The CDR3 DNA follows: TGTGCCAGCAGCCAAGAAAGATTGGCGGGACAGGGAGCCTACGAGCAGTACTTC. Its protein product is CASSQERLAGQGAYEQYF.

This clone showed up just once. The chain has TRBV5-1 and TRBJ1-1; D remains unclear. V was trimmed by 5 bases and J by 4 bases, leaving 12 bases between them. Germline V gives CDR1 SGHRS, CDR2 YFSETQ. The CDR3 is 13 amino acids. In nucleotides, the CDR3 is TGCGCCAGCAGGCCCGGCCGGGGCACTGAAGCTTTCTTT. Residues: CASRPGRGTEAFF.

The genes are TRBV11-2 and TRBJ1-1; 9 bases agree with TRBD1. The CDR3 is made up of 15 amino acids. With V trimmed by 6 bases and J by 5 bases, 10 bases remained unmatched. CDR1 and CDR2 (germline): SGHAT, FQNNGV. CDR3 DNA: TGTGCCAGCAGACCAGTGGCAGGACAGGGGACTGAAGCTTTCTTT. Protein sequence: CASRPVAGQGTEAFF. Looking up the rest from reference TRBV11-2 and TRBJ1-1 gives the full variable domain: EAGVAQSPRYKIIEKRQSVAFWCNPISGHATLYWYQQILGQGPKLLIQFQNNGVVDDSQLPKDRFSAERLKGVDSTLKIQPAKLEDSAVYLCASRPVAGQGTEAFFGQGTRLTVV.

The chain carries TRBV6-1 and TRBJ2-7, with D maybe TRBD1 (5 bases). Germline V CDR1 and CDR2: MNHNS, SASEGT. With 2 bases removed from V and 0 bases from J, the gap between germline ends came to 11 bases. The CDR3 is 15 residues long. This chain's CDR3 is CASSETKGYSYEQYF. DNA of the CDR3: TGTGCCAGCAGTGAAACTAAGGGGTACTCCTACGAGCAGTACTTC.

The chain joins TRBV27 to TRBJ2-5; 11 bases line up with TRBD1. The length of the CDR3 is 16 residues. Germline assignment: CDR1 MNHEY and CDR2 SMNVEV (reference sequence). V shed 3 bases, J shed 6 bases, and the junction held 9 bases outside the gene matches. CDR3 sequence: CASSFTTGTGGKTQYF. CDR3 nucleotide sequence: TGTGCCAGCAGTTTCACAACCGGGACAGGGGGAAAGACCCAGTACTTC.

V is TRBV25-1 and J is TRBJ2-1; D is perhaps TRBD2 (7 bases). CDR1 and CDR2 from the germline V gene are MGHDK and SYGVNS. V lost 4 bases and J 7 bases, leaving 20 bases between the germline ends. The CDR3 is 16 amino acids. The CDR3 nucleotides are TGTGCCAGCAGTGTCGAGGGGCGGGGGCAGAGAAATGAGCAGTTCTTC. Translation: CASSVEGRGQRNEQFF.

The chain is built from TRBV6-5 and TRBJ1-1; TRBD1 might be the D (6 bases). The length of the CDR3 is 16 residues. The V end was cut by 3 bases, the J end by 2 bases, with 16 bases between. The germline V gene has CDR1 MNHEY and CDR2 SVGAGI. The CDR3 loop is CASSYTMGAGNTEAFF. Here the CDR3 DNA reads TGTGCCAGCAGTTATACGATGGGGGCAGGCAACACTGAAGCTTTCTTT.